The T cell receptor beta chain under discussion was sequenced for a study of blood T cell repertoires in COVID-19. Study background: Italy, Spain and the United States were the sources of the convalescent and acute COVID-19 samples. T cells, B-cell-depleted T cells, or PBMCs provided the cDNA or gDNA that served as material.

V was shortened by 2 bases and J by 3 bases, with 13 bases between the two germline ends. The V gene's germline CDR1 is MNHEY and CDR2 SMNVEV (reference sequence). CDR3 length: 15 amino acids. Per the study methods: Amplification from reference gene primers served as the basis for estimated nucleated cell counts. The repertoire was sequenced with immunoSEQ multiplex PCR; TCRdb's copy has only in-frame clones and lacks some. V, J and clone size were drawn from that table, and D and trimming were deduced from the DNA. This sample has a few hundred thousand clones, with about 91% found just once. While infection was still active, Seattle patients were enrolled and then followed longitudinally.

V usage is TRBV27 and J usage is TRBJ1-1; no reliable D call. The receptor comes from a young adult with COVID-19, enrolled during active disease. The sequencing sample was made of peripheral blood. The CDR3 region has the DNA TGTGCCAGCAGTTTAGAGAGGGCGGGGTACACTGAAGCTTTCTTT. Residues: CASSLERAGYTEAFF.